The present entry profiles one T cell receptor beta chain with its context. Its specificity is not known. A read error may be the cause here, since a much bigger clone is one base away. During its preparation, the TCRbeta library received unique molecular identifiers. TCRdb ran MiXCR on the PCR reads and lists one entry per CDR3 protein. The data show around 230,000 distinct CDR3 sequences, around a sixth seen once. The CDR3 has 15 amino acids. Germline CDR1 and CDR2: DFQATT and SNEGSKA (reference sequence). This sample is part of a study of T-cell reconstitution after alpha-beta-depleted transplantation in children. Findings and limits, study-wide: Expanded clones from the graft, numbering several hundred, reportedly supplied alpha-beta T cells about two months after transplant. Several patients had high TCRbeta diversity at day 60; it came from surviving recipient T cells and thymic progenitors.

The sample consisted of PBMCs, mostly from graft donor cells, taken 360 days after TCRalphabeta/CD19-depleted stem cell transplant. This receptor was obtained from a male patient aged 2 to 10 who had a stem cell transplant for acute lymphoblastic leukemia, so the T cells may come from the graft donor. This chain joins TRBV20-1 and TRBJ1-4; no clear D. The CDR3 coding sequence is TGCAGTGCTAGTAATAAGCTAGCAACTAATGAAAGACTGTTTTTT. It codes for CSASNKLATNERLFF.